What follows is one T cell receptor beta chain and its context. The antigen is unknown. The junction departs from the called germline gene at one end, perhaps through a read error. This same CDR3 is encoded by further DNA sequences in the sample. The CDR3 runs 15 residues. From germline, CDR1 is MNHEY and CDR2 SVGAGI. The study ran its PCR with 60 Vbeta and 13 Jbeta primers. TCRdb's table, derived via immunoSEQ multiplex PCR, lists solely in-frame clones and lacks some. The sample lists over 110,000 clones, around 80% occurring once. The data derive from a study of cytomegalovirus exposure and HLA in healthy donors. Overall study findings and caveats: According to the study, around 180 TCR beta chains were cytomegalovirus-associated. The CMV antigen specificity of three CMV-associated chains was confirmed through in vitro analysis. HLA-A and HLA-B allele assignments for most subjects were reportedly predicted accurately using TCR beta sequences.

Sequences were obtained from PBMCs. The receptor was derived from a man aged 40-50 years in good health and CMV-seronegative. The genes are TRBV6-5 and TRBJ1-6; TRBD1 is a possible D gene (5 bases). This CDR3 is CASSYEVNRNSPLHF. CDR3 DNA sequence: TGTGCCAGCAGTTACGAGGTTAACAGGAATTCCCCCCTCCACTTT.